This T cell receptor beta chain was profiled in a study of T cells in Graves' hyperthyroidism and ophthalmopathy. Amplified TCR beta CDR3 regions came from RNA transcripts. First-round RT-PCR of the TCR CDR3 relied on the HTBI primer set. MiXCR, run by TCRdb on the multiplex PCR reads, gives a single entry per CDR3 protein. The sample yields hundreds of thousands of distinct CDR3 sequences, around 13% seen once. Whole-study findings and limits: Expanded thyroid clonotypes (above 0.001) were mostly also found in blood. Ophthalmopathy got predicted by the model a median 6.5 months before its onset.

Hyperthyroidism, newly diagnosed and lasting under 2 months, affected patients aged 18 to 65. This clonotype showed up many times. Its specificity is unknown. Sample: blood. The sequence was collected from a young woman with Graves' hyperthyroidism.

CDR3 amino acids: CASGLGASSYEQYF. The CDR3 nucleotides read TGTGCCAGCGGCCTGGGGGCCTCCTCCTACGAGCAGTACTTC. The chain combines TRBV6-1 with TRBJ2-7; D is possibly TRBD1 (6 bases). The CDR3 has 14 amino acids. Deletions cut 8 bases from V and 0 bases from J, with 14 bases between. Germline lookup yields CDR1 MNHNS and CDR2 SASEGT.